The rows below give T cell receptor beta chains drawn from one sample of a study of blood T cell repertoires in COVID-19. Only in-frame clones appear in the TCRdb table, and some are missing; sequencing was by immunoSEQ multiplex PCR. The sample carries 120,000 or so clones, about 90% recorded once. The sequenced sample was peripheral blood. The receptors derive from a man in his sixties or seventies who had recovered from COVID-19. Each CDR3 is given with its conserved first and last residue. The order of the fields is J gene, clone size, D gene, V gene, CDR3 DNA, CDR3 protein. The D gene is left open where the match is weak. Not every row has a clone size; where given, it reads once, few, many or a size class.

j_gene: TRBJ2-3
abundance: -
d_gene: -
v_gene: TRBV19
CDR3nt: TGTGCCAGTAGTAGCCTAGAATCGAGGGATACGCAGTATTTT
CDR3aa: CASSSLESRDTQYF

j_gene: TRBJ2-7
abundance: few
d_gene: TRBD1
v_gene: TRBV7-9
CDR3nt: TGTGCCAGCAGCCCAGGGCGGCGGGACAGGAACTACGAGCAGTACTTC
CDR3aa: CASSPGRRDRNYEQYF

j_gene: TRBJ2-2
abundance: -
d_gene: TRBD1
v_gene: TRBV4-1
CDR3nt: TGCGCCAGCACCACGACGGGGACAGGCACCGGGGAGCTGTTTTTT
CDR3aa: CASTTTGTGTGELFF

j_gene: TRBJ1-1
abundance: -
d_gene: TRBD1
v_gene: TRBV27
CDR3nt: TGTGCCAGCAGTTCGGGACAGGGAATCACTGAAGCTTTCTTT
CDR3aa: CASSSGQGITEAFF

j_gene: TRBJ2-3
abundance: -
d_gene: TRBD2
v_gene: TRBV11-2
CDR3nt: TGTGCCAGCAGCCCAGGGACTACCTGGACAGATACGCAGTATTTT
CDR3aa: CASSPGTTWTDTQYF

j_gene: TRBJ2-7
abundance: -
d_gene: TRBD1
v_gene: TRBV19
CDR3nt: TGTGCCAGTAGTATCGTAACAGGGGAGAGCTACGAGCAGTACTTC
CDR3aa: CASSIVTGESYEQYF

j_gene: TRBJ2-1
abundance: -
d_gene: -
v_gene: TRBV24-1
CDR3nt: TGTGCCACCAGTGGCGGCTACCCAAACAATGAGCAGTTCTTC
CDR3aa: CATSGGYPNNEQFF

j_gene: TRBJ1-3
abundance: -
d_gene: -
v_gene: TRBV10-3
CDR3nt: TGTGCCCTAAAGCCCGCCTCTGGAAACACCATATATTTT
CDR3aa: CALKPASGNTIYF

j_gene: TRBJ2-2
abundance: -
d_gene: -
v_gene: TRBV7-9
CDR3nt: TGTGCCAGCAGCAGTACACACACCGGGGAGCTGTTTTTT
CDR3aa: CASSSTHTGELFF

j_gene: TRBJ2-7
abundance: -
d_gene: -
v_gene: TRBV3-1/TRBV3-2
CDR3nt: TGTGCCAGCAGACCTCGACAGAGTTCCTACGAGCAGTACTTC
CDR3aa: CASRPRQSSYEQYF

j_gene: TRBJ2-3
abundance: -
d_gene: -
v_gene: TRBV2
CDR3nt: TGTGCCAGCAGTGAAGGGGAGCGGCCAGATACGCAGTATTTT
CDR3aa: CASSEGERPDTQYF

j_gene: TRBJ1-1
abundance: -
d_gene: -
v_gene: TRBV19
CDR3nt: TGTGCCAGTAGTATAGACCTGAGGGCCGGGGGCACTGAAGCTTTCTTT
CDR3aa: CASSIDLRAGGTEAFF

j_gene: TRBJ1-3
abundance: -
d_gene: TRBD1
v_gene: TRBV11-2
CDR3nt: TGTGCCAGCAGCAAGGGACAGTTCTCTGGAAACACCATATATTTT
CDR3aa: CASSKGQFSGNTIYF

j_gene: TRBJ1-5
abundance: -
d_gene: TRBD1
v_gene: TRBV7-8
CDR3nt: TGTGCCAGCAGCTTAGGACAGGGGGTCAATCAGCCCCAGCATTTT
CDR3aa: CASSLGQGVNQPQHF

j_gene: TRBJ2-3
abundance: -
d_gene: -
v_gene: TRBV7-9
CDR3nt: TGTGCCAGCAGCTCCTCGGGTGCGGATACGCAGTATTTT
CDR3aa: CASSSSGADTQYF

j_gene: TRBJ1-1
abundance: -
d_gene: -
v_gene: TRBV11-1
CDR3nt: TGTGCCAGCAGGGGAGGGGAGGAAGCTTTCTTT
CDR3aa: CASRGGEEAFF

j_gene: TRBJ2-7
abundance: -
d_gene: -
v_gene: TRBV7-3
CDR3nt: TGTGCCAGCAGCTTAAGTGGGCCGCCGAACGAGCAGTACTTC
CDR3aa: CASSLSGPPNEQYF

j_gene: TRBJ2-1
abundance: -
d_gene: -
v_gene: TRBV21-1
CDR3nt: TGTGCCAGCAGCAAAGCGGGTACTAAGCGGGAGGGCCGGGATGAGCAGTTCTTC
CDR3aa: CASSKAGTKREGRDEQFF

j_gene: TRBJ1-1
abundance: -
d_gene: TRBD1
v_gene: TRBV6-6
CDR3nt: TGTGCCAGCAGTAGACAGGGAAATGAAGCTTTCTTT
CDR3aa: CASSRQGNEAFF

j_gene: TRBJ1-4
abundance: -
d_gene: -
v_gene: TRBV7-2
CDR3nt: TGTGCCAGCAGCTTATACGGGGGGCACGGTGAAAAACTGTTTTTT
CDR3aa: CASSLYGGHGEKLFF

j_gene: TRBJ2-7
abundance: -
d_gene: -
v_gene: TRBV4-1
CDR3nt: TGCGCCAGCAGCCGGTACCGGGACATCAACTACGAGCAGTACTTC
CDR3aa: CASSRYRDINYEQYF

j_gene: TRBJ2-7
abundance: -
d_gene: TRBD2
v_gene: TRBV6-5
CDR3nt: TGTGCCAGCAGTTACTCGACACTAGCGGGGTACTACGAGCAGTACTTC
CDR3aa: CASSYSTLAGYYEQYF

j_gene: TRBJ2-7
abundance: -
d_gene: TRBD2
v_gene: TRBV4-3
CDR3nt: TGCGCCAGCAGCCAAGATCTGCTAGCGGGAGTCGAGCAGTACTTC
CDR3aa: CASSQDLLAGVEQYF

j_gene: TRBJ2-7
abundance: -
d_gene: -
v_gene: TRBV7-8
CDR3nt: TGTGCCAGCAGCCTTAACTACGAGCAGTACTTC
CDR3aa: CASSLNYEQYF

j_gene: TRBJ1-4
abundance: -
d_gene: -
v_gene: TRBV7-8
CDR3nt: TGTGCCAGCAGCTCGACAGCCCAAAATGAAAAACTGTTTTTT
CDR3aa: CASSSTAQNEKLFF

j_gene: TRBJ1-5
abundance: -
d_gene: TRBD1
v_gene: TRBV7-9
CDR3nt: TGTGCCAGCAGCTTCACAGGGGTTCAGCCCCAGCATTTT
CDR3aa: CASSFTGVQPQHF

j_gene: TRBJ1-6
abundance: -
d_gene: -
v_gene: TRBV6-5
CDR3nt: TGTGCCAGCAGTTTGACAGGCCCGAGGGAGGGTTCACCCCTCCACTTT
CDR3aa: CASSLTGPREGSPLHF

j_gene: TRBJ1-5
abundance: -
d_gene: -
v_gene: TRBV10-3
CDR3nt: TGTGCCATCAGTGCCGACGCGAGGAGCAATCAGCCCCAGCATTTT
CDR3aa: CAISADARSNQPQHF

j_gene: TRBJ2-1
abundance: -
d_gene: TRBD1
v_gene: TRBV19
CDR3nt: TGTGCCAGTAGTAAAAACCCGGGACAGGGCTATGAGCAGTTCTTC
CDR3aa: CASSKNPGQGYEQFF

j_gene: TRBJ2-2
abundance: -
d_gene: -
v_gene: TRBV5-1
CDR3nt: TGCGCCAGCAGCCGGGAACAGGGCGGTACCGGGGAGCTGTTTTTT
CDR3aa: CASSREQGGTGELFF

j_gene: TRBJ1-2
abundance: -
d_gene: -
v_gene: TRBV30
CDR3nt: TGTGCCTGGAGTCCCGACAGCCTTAACTATGGCTACACCTTC
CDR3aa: CAWSPDSLNYGYTF

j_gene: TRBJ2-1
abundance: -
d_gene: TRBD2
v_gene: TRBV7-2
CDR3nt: TGTGCCAGCAGCTTCAGACTAGCGGGAGGCCATTACAATGAGCAGTTCTTC
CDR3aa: CASSFRLAGGHYNEQFF

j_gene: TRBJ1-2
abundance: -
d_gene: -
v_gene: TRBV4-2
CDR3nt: TGTGCCAGCAGCCAAGACGATGCGGGTCCAAGCTATGGCTACACCTTC
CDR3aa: CASSQDDAGPSYGYTF

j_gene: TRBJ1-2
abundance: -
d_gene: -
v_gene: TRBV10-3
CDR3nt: TGTGCCATCAGTGTTTCGGACAGAAAATATGGCTACACCTTC
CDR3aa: CAISVSDRKYGYTF

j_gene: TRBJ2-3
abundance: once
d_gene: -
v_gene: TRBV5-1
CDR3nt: TGCGCCAGCAGCTTGGTGCCTAGCGGCACAGATACGCAGTATTTT
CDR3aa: CASSLVPSGTDTQYF

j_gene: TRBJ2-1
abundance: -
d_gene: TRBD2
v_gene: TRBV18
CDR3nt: TGTGCCAGCTCACCGGGACTAGCGGGAGTGAATGAGCAGTTCTTC
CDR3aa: CASSPGLAGVNEQFF

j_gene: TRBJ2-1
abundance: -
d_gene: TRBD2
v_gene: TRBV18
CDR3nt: TGTGCCAGCTCACCAGTAGACGGGCGGGAGGGTGAAAAGTTCTTC
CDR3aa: CASSPVDGREGEKFF